Detailed here is one T cell receptor (beta chain). Its antigen is as yet unknown. CDR1 and CDR2 from the germline V gene are MDHEN and SYDVKM. CDR3 length equals 15 residues. Trimming left V 2 bases short and J 0 bases short, with 10 bases between. Generated by immunoSEQ multiplex PCR, the TCRdb table keeps only in-frame clones and is missing some. This table has about 160,000 clones, roughly 92% appearing once. These data come from a study of T cell responses to AZD1222 COVID-19 vaccine. General study points: A mostly white British donor set with more females was recruited, and clonal diversity was possibly underestimated. No day 14 peak samples; only post-peak repertoires were characterized.

Material: peripheral blood, obtained 28 days after the second AZD1222 dose. The source of this sequence is an adult who received the AZD1222 COVID-19 vaccine. The V call is TRBV28, the J call TRBJ1-1, with D maybe TRBD1 (6 bases). CDR3 bases: TGTGCCAGCAGTTTAGAGAGGGGGATGAACACTGAAGCTTTCTTT. It yields the protein CASSLERGMNTEAFF.